These 6 T cell receptor beta chains originate from one sample sequenced in a study of T cells in localized non-small cell lung cancer. Only in-frame clones appear in the TCRdb table, and some are missing; sequencing was by immunoSEQ multiplex PCR. The sample shows tens of thousands of clones, around 82% of them seen only once. Sequenced material: peripheral blood, taken before any cancer treatment. These receptors all come from a female donor of 60 years or more with stage I lung adenocarcinoma.

The chain is built from TRBV11-2 and TRBJ2-3; unclear D gene. CDR1 is SGHAT, CDR2 FQNNGV, per germline. The V and J ends lost 3 bases and 6 bases respectively, with 7 bases between them. CDR3 size: 12 residues. CDR3 protein: CASSFRGDTQYF. CDR3 DNA sequence: TGTGCCAGCAGCTTCAGAGGTGATACGCAGTATTTT.

The chain uses TRBV14 and TRBJ1-1; 7 bases align to TRBD1. CDR1 SGHDN and CDR2 FVKESK come from the germline V gene. Trimming removed 3 bases from V and 0 bases from J; junction bases left unmatched: 4. The CDR3 extends over 15 amino acids. CDR3 sequence: CASSQLGQMNTEAFF. CDR3 DNA sequence: TGTGCCAGCAGCCAGTTGGGACAGATGAACACTGAAGCTTTCTTT.

The chain combines TRBV18 with TRBJ2-6; 7 bases match TRBD2. Germline values: CDR1 KGHSH, CDR2 LQKENI. V shed 0 bases and J 0 bases; nucleotides not matched to a gene: 11. CDR3 size: 20 residues. For the CDR3, the DNA is TGTGCCAGCTCACCACCTCGATCGGGGGGTTATAACTCTGGGGCCAACGTCCTGACTTTC. This encodes CASSPPRSGGYNSGANVLTF.

V gene TRBV30 combines with J gene TRBJ1-1; D uncertain. CDR3 length equals 13 residues. Per germline, CDR1 GTSNPN and CDR2 SVGIG (reference sequence). Trimming took off 3 bases at V and 1 base at J, with 9 bases between the two ends. CDR3 DNA: TGTGCCTGGAGAAGAGGCCCGAACACTGAAGCTTTCTTT. Amino acids: CAWRRGPNTEAFF.

This sequence joins TRBV15 and TRBJ1-2; D is uncertain. Trimming took off 1 base at V and 0 bases at J, with 9 bases between the two ends. Germline values: CDR1 LNHNV, CDR2 YYDKDF (reference sequence). This CDR3 is 15 amino acids long. CDR3 DNA sequence: TGTGCCACCAGCAGAGGAGGGAGTGCTAACTATGGCTACACCTTC. It codes for CATSRGGSANYGYTF. Based on the CDR3 plus reference TRBV15 and TRBJ1-2, the full variable domain is DAMVIQNPRYQVTQFGKPVTLSCSQTLNHNVMYWYQQKSSQAPKLLFHYYDKDFNNEADTPDNFQSRRPNTSFCFLDIRSPGLGDTAMYLCATSRGGSANYGYTFGSGTRLTVV.

V usage is TRBV19 and J usage is TRBJ1-2; D may be TRBD1 (6 bases). Germline V lookup: CDR1 LNHDA, CDR2 SQIVND (reference sequence). The V gene lost 1 base and the J gene lost 7 bases, with 19 bases spanning the gap. This CDR3 has 16 amino acids. CDR3 coding DNA: TGTGCCAGTAGTATAGGGGGACACAGGGAAGCGAGTGGCTACACCTTC. Translating it yields CASSIGGHREASGYTF.